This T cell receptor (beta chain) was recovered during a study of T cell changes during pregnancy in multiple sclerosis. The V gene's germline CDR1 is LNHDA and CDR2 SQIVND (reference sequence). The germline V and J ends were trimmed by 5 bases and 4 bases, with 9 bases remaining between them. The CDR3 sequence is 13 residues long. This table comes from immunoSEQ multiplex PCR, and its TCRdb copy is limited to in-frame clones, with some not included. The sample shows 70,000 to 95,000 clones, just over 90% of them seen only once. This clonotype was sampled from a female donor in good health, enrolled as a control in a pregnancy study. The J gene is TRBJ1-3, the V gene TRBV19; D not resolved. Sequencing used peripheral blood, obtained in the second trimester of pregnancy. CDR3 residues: CASSSVAGNTIYF. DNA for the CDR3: TGTGCCAGTAGTTCGGTTGCAGGAAACACCATATATTTT.